A single sample is the source of the 10 T cell receptor beta chains below, sequenced in a study of blood T cell repertoires in COVID-19. Clones were read by immunoSEQ multiplex PCR, and TCRdb kept only the in-frame ones, dropping some. The repertoire has 310,000 or so clones, approximately 88% of them found once; the top ten carry approximately 9.4%. The sequencing input was peripheral blood. The receptor set was obtained from a man aged 25 to 40 with COVID-19, enrolled during active disease.

J is TRBJ2-1 and V is TRBV18, with 9 bases aligning to TRBD1. Germline V gene sequence: CDR1 KGHSH, CDR2 LQKENI. This CDR3 is 16 amino acids long. The V segment lost 0 bases and the J segment 7 bases; nucleotides outside the gene matches: 7. In DNA, the CDR3 is TGTGCCAGCTCACCACCACGGGACAGGGTTTGGAATGAGCAGTTCTTC. It specifies CASSPPRDRVWNEQFF.

The chain uses TRBV27 and TRBJ2-7; D is uncertain. V lost 4 bases to trimming and J lost 6 bases, with 10 bases between them. The CDR3 length is 12 residues. Germline-derived CDR1 and CDR2 are MNHEY and SMNVEV (reference sequence). As DNA, the CDR3 is TGTGCCAGCAGTTCCCCAGGTGGCGAGCAGTACTTC. It codes for CASSSPGGEQYF.

V usage is TRBV25-1 and J usage is TRBJ1-2, with D unresolved. V lost 1 base and J 7 bases, leaving 22 bases between the germline ends. The CDR3 is made up of 17 amino acids. CDR1 MGHDK and CDR2 SYGVNS come from the germline V gene. In DNA form, the CDR3 reads TGTGCCAGCAGTGAATCAAGAGGGCCTGGTTTAAGGAGTGGCTACACCTTC. Residues: CASSESRGPGLRSGYTF.

This clone appeared a single time. The chain joins TRBV5-1 to TRBJ2-7; D unclear. The CDR3 spans 16 residues. Trimming left V 0 bases short and J 0 bases short, with 13 bases between. Germline CDR1 reads SGHRS; CDR2 reads YFSETQ. CDR3 in amino acids: CASSLGGPELSYEQYF. As DNA, the CDR3 is TGCGCCAGCAGCTTGGGTGGGCCCGAACTCTCCTACGAGCAGTACTTC.

This chain uses TRBV6-2 or TRBV6-3 with TRBJ1-2; D uncertain. The CDR3 consists of 13 residues. Trimming cost V 5 bases and J 3 bases, with 10 bases left between them. Germline-derived CDR1 and CDR2 are MNHEY and SVGEGT. DNA for the CDR3: TGTGCCAGCAGTATAACAGATTACTATGGCTACACCTTC. Translation gives CASSITDYYGYTF.

A single count supports this clone. The chain links TRBV19 to TRBJ1-2; possible D gene TRBD1, 6 bases. The CDR3 covers 16 residues. The ends were cut back, 3 bases at V and 4 bases at J, with 18 bases in the middle. The germline V gene encodes CDR1 LNHDA and CDR2 SQIVND (reference sequence). The CDR3 DNA sequence: TGTGCCAGTAGTATTGGCCCACAGGGAGGGGGCTATGGCTACACCTTC. Protein product: CASSIGPQGGGYGYTF.

A few counts support this clone. V gene TRBV19 combines with J gene TRBJ2-6; the D gene is possibly TRBD1 (5 bases). Trimming stripped 5 bases from V and 0 bases from J, with 11 bases between. CDR1 is LNHDA and CDR2 is SQIVND in the germline V gene (reference sequence). The CDR3 runs 16 residues. CDR3 amino acids: CASSGASGSGANVLTF. The CDR3 nucleotides read TGTGCCAGTAGTGGGGCGTCCGGCTCTGGGGCCAACGTCCTGACTTTC.

The chain links TRBV5-5 to TRBJ1-3; TRBD1 aligns across 9 bases. Germline loops: CDR1 SGHKS, CDR2 YYEKEE (reference sequence). Unmatched junction bases numbered 9, after V lost 0 bases and J lost 2 bases. This CDR3 region has 18 residues. The CDR3 bases are TGTGCCAGCAGCTTGGCCTATAACAGGGGGCTCCCTGGAAACACCATATATTTT. Its protein product is CASSLAYNRGLPGNTIYF. The whole variable domain, remainder taken from reference TRBV5-5 and TRBJ1-3, is DAGVTQSPTHLIKTRGQQVTLRCSPISGHKSVSWYQQVLGQGPQFIFQYYEKEERGRGNFPDRFSARQFPNYSSELNVNALLLGDSALYLCASSLAYNRGLPGNTIYFGEGSWLTVV.

This chain joins TRBV24-1 and TRBJ2-3; tentative D call: TRBD2 (6 bases). Germline assignment: CDR1 KGHDR and CDR2 SFDVKD. The CDR3 loop spans 13 amino acids. Trimming shortened V by 10 bases and J by 6 bases, and 16 bases separated the two germline ends. CDR3 loop: CATGGVGSDTQYF. The DNA of the CDR3 is TGTGCCACGGGGGGAGTTGGGTCGGATACGCAGTATTTT.

The chain employs TRBV2 and TRBJ2-7; perhaps TRBD1 as D (5 bases). Germline CDR1 reads SNHLY; CDR2 reads FYNNEI. The CDR3 sequence is 12 residues long. Trimming left V 4 bases short and J 2 bases short, with 6 bases between. The CDR3: CASSGQTYEQYF. CDR3 in DNA: TGTGCCAGCAGTGGACAGACCTACGAGCAGTACTTC. The complete variable domain, with remaining parts taken from reference TRBV2 and TRBJ2-7, reads EPEVTQTPSHQVTQMGQEVILRCVPISNHLYFYWYRQILGQKVEFLVSFYNNEISEKSEIFDDQFSVERPDGSNFTLKIRSTKLEDSAMYFCASSGQTYEQYFGPGTRLTVT.